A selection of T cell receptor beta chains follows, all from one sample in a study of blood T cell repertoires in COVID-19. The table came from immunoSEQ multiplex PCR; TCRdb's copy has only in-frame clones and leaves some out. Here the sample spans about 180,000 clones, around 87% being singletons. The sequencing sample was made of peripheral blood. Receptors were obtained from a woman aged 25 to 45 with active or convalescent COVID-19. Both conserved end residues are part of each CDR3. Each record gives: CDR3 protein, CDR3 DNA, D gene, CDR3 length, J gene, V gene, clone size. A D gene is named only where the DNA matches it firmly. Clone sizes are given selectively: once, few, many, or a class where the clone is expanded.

CDR3aa: CAVGGDNEQFF
CDR3nt: TGTGCCGTCGGCGGGGACAATGAGCAGTTCTTC
d_gene: -
len: 11
j_gene: TRBJ2-1
v_gene: TRBV6-5
abundance: few

CDR3aa: CASSPENRQSREQYF
CDR3nt: TGTGCCAGCAGCCCGGAGAACAGACAGTCTCGCGAGCAGTACTTC
d_gene: -
len: 15
j_gene: TRBJ2-7
v_gene: TRBV4-2
abundance: -

CDR3aa: CASSPVQFNEKLFF
CDR3nt: TGTGCCAGCTCACCCGTACAGTTCAATGAAAAACTGTTTTTT
d_gene: -
len: 14
j_gene: TRBJ1-4
v_gene: TRBV18
abundance: -

CDR3aa: CASSPDRGNTEAFF
CDR3nt: TGTGCCAGCAGTCCAGACAGGGGGAACACTGAAGCTTTCTTT
d_gene: TRBD1
len: 14
j_gene: TRBJ1-1
v_gene: TRBV18
abundance: -

CDR3aa: CTSSPGTYSNQPQHF
CDR3nt: TGCACCAGCAGCCCCGGGACATATAGCAATCAGCCCCAGCATTTT
d_gene: -
len: 15
j_gene: TRBJ1-5
v_gene: TRBV1
abundance: -

CDR3aa: CASSQETFLAYNSPLHF
CDR3nt: TGTGCCAGCAGCCAAGAAACCTTTTTAGCCTATAATTCACCCCTCCACTTT
d_gene: -
len: 17
j_gene: TRBJ1-6
v_gene: TRBV3-1/TRBV3-2
abundance: -

CDR3aa: CASSQDRGASGRFYNEQFF
CDR3nt: TGTGCCAGCAGCCAAGATCGAGGGGCTAGCGGGAGATTCTACAATGAGCAGTTCTTC
d_gene: TRBD2
len: 19
j_gene: TRBJ2-1
v_gene: TRBV4-2
abundance: -

CDR3aa: CASSQSAEGTGHSNQPQHF
CDR3nt: TGCGCCAGCAGTCAATCGGCGGAGGGGACAGGGCATAGCAATCAGCCCCAGCATTTT
d_gene: TRBD1
len: 19
j_gene: TRBJ1-5
v_gene: TRBV23-1
abundance: -

CDR3aa: CASTQTETGYTF
CDR3nt: TGTGCCAGCACCCAAACAGAGACTGGCTACACCTTC
d_gene: -
len: 12
j_gene: TRBJ1-2
v_gene: TRBV6-6
abundance: -

CDR3aa: CASTPREGRNTGELFF
CDR3nt: TGTGCCAGCACCCCAAGGGAGGGGCGGAACACCGGGGAGCTGTTTTTT
d_gene: TRBD2
len: 16
j_gene: TRBJ2-2
v_gene: TRBV14
abundance: -

CDR3aa: CASSFSGGLDTGELFF
CDR3nt: TGTGCCAGCAGCTTTTCGGGAGGGCTCGACACCGGGGAGCTGTTTTTT
d_gene: TRBD2
len: 16
j_gene: TRBJ2-2
v_gene: TRBV11-3
abundance: -

CDR3aa: CASSIERVTLTPYEQYF
CDR3nt: TGTGCCAGTAGTATAGAACGTGTGACTTTAACCCCCTACGAGCAGTACTTC
d_gene: -
len: 17
j_gene: TRBJ2-7
v_gene: TRBV19
abundance: -

CDR3aa: CASSYPGQARYEQYF
CDR3nt: TGTGCCAGCAGTTACCCAGGACAGGCCCGCTACGAGCAGTACTTC
d_gene: TRBD1
len: 15
j_gene: TRBJ2-7
v_gene: TRBV6-5
abundance: -

CDR3aa: CASRRAGLAGDTGELFF
CDR3nt: TGTGCCAGCAGGCGAGCGGGACTAGCGGGAGACACCGGGGAGCTGTTTTTT
d_gene: TRBD2
len: 17
j_gene: TRBJ2-2
v_gene: TRBV28
abundance: -

CDR3aa: CASSLPGGNLVNTEAFF
CDR3nt: TGCGCCAGCAGCTTGCCGGGGGGTAATCTAGTAAACACTGAAGCTTTCTTT
d_gene: -
len: 17
j_gene: TRBJ1-1
v_gene: TRBV5-1
abundance: -

CDR3aa: CASSTRVGRGKSEGTDTQYF
CDR3nt: TGTGCCAGTAGTACGCGGGTCGGCAGGGGAAAATCAGAGGGCACAGATACGCAGTATTTT
d_gene: -
len: 20
j_gene: TRBJ2-3
v_gene: TRBV19
abundance: -

CDR3aa: CASSLAMSTDTQYF
CDR3nt: TGTGCCAGCAGTCTAGCGATGAGCACAGATACGCAGTATTTT
d_gene: -
len: 14
j_gene: TRBJ2-3
v_gene: TRBV2
abundance: -

CDR3aa: CASSKGRTTDTQYF
CDR3nt: TGCGCCAGCAGTAAGGGGCGGACCACAGATACGCAGTATTTT
d_gene: -
len: 14
j_gene: TRBJ2-3
v_gene: TRBV5-1
abundance: -

CDR3aa: CASTPLSPEAFF
CDR3nt: TGTGCCAGCACTCCTTTATCCCCGGAAGCTTTCTTT
d_gene: -
len: 12
j_gene: TRBJ1-1
v_gene: TRBV28
abundance: -

CDR3aa: CATSDFYGDFKQETQYF
CDR3nt: TGTGCCACCAGTGATTTTTACGGGGACTTTAAGCAAGAGACCCAGTACTTC
d_gene: -
len: 17
j_gene: TRBJ2-5
v_gene: TRBV24-1
abundance: -

CDR3aa: CASSPQTATEAFF
CDR3nt: TGTGCCAGCAGCCCCCAGACAGCCACTGAAGCTTTCTTT
d_gene: -
len: 13
j_gene: TRBJ1-1
v_gene: TRBV7-2
abundance: -

CDR3aa: CASSYRGGGYTF
CDR3nt: TGTGCCAGCAGTTATCGGGGGGGAGGCTACACCTTC
d_gene: -
len: 12
j_gene: TRBJ1-2
v_gene: TRBV6-5
abundance: -

CDR3aa: CASGTSGSEQYF
CDR3nt: TGTGCCAGCGGGACTAGCGGGAGCGAGCAGTACTTC
d_gene: TRBD2
len: 12
j_gene: TRBJ2-7
v_gene: TRBV6-1
abundance: -

CDR3aa: CASSIGGQGNYGYTF
CDR3nt: TGTGCCAGTAGTATTGGTGGACAGGGGAACTATGGCTACACCTTC
d_gene: TRBD1
len: 15
j_gene: TRBJ1-2
v_gene: TRBV19
abundance: -

CDR3aa: CASSVGQGEGYGYTF
CDR3nt: TGTGCCAGCAGCGTAGGACAGGGGGAAGGCTATGGCTACACCTTC
d_gene: TRBD1
len: 15
j_gene: TRBJ1-2
v_gene: TRBV9
abundance: -

CDR3aa: CASSPGQEGNSPLHF
CDR3nt: TGCGCCAGCAGTCCAGGACAGGAAGGGAATTCACCCCTCCACTTT
d_gene: TRBD1
len: 15
j_gene: TRBJ1-6
v_gene: TRBV5-1
abundance: -

CDR3aa: CASSGAQGNQPQHF
CDR3nt: TGTGCCAGCAGTGGGGCACAGGGCAATCAGCCCCAGCATTTT
d_gene: -
len: 14
j_gene: TRBJ1-5
v_gene: TRBV6-2/TRBV6-3
abundance: -

CDR3aa: CASSLALASQETQYF
CDR3nt: TGTGCTAGCAGCTTAGCGCTGGCTAGCCAAGAGACCCAGTACTTC
d_gene: -
len: 15
j_gene: TRBJ2-5
v_gene: TRBV7-7
abundance: once

CDR3aa: CASSLSAGTAYEQYF
CDR3nt: TGTGCCAGCAGCTTATCAGCCGGGACAGCCTACGAGCAGTACTTC
d_gene: TRBD1
len: 15
j_gene: TRBJ2-7
v_gene: TRBV7-9
abundance: -

CDR3aa: CASSEYGLMNTEAFF
CDR3nt: TGTGCCAGCAGCGAATACGGGTTGATGAACACTGAAGCTTTCTTT
d_gene: -
len: 15
j_gene: TRBJ1-1
v_gene: TRBV11-3
abundance: -

CDR3aa: CASSLKQGNTEAFF
CDR3nt: TGTGCCAGCAGCTTGAAACAGGGTAACACTGAAGCTTTCTTT
d_gene: -
len: 14
j_gene: TRBJ1-1
v_gene: TRBV5-4
abundance: -

CDR3aa: CASSLGAGGPGEQFF
CDR3nt: TGTGCCAGCAGTTTGGGAGCGGGAGGGCCGGGTGAGCAGTTCTTC
d_gene: TRBD2
len: 15
j_gene: TRBJ2-1
v_gene: TRBV27
abundance: -

CDR3aa: CASSVWGTNTEAFF
CDR3nt: TGTGCCAGCAGCGTATGGGGGACTAACACTGAAGCTTTCTTT
d_gene: -
len: 14
j_gene: TRBJ1-1
v_gene: TRBV9
abundance: few

CDR3aa: CASSPPGIAGGTDTQYF
CDR3nt: TGTGCCAGCTCACCCCCTGGGATAGCGGGAGGCACAGATACGCAGTATTTT
d_gene: TRBD2
len: 17
j_gene: TRBJ2-3
v_gene: TRBV18
abundance: -

CDR3aa: CASSLYTTNTGELFF
CDR3nt: TGTGCCAGCAGTTTATACACTACGAACACCGGGGAGCTGTTTTTT
d_gene: -
len: 15
j_gene: TRBJ2-2
v_gene: TRBV27
abundance: -

CDR3aa: CARRHPGQGVYTEAFF
CDR3nt: TGTGCCAGAAGACATCCGGGACAGGGCGTATACACTGAAGCTTTCTTT
d_gene: -
len: 16
j_gene: TRBJ1-1
v_gene: TRBV7-5
abundance: -

CDR3aa: CATSRGGGRSGEQYF
CDR3nt: TGTGCCACCAGCAGAGGGGGCGGGAGATCAGGAGAGCAGTACTTC
d_gene: TRBD2
len: 15
j_gene: TRBJ2-7
v_gene: TRBV15
abundance: -

CDR3aa: CASSPVGGLAGEETQYF
CDR3nt: TGTGCCAGTAGTCCGGTTGGGGGACTAGCGGGAGAAGAGACCCAGTACTTC
d_gene: TRBD2
len: 17
j_gene: TRBJ2-5
v_gene: TRBV19
abundance: -

CDR3aa: CASSDPLFAGQYF
CDR3nt: TGTGCCAGCAGCGACCCTCTATTTGCGGGACAGTACTTC
d_gene: -
len: 13
j_gene: TRBJ2-4
v_gene: TRBV21-1
abundance: -

CDR3aa: CASSPPGYGYTF
CDR3nt: TGTGCCAGCAGCCCGCCGGGGTATGGCTACACCTTC
d_gene: -
len: 12
j_gene: TRBJ1-2
v_gene: TRBV28
abundance: -

CDR3aa: CSAGHRNEQFF
CDR3nt: TGCAGTGCTGGACACCGAAATGAGCAGTTCTTC
d_gene: -
len: 11
j_gene: TRBJ2-1
v_gene: TRBV20-1
abundance: -

CDR3aa: CASSLRSGSSYNEQFF
CDR3nt: TGTGCCAGCAGCTTACGTAGCGGGAGTTCCTACAATGAGCAGTTCTTC
d_gene: TRBD2
len: 16
j_gene: TRBJ2-1
v_gene: TRBV11-3
abundance: -

CDR3aa: CASSLGGYNEQFF
CDR3nt: TGTGCCAGCAGCCTCGGGGGATACAATGAGCAGTTCTTC
d_gene: -
len: 13
j_gene: TRBJ2-1
v_gene: TRBV5-4
abundance: -

CDR3aa: CATSFRERNTIYF
CDR3nt: TGTGCCACCAGCTTTCGAGAACGCAACACCATATATTTT
d_gene: -
len: 13
j_gene: TRBJ1-3
v_gene: TRBV15
abundance: -

CDR3aa: CASSEGYDTEAFF
CDR3nt: TGTGCCAGCAGTGAAGGCTACGACACTGAAGCTTTCTTT
d_gene: -
len: 13
j_gene: TRBJ1-1
v_gene: TRBV2
abundance: -

CDR3aa: CASRWTGGDSRGYTF
CDR3nt: TGTGCCAGTAGGTGGACAGGAGGTGATAGTCGTGGCTACACCTTC
d_gene: TRBD1
len: 15
j_gene: TRBJ1-2
v_gene: TRBV19
abundance: -

CDR3aa: CASSVQRSNQPQHF
CDR3nt: TGTGCCAGTAGTGTCCAGCGGAGCAATCAGCCCCAGCATTTT
d_gene: -
len: 14
j_gene: TRBJ1-5
v_gene: TRBV19
abundance: -

CDR3aa: CASSVSGNQETQYF
CDR3nt: TGTGCCAGTAGTGTTTCCGGGAACCAAGAGACCCAGTACTTC
d_gene: -
len: 14
j_gene: TRBJ2-5
v_gene: TRBV19
abundance: -

CDR3aa: CASSFMVQASTDTQYF
CDR3nt: TGCGCCAGCAGCTTCATGGTTCAGGCTAGCACAGATACGCAGTATTTT
d_gene: -
len: 16
j_gene: TRBJ2-3
v_gene: TRBV5-1
abundance: -

CDR3aa: CASSQATSLAGDEGEQFF
CDR3nt: TGTGCCAGCAGCCAAGCTACCTCACTAGCGGGAGATGAGGGTGAGCAGTTCTTC
d_gene: TRBD2
len: 18
j_gene: TRBJ2-1
v_gene: TRBV14
abundance: -

CDR3aa: CASSVEASGYNEQFF
CDR3nt: TGTGCCAGCAGCGTAGAGGCTAGCGGTTACAATGAGCAGTTCTTC
d_gene: TRBD2
len: 15
j_gene: TRBJ2-1
v_gene: TRBV9
abundance: once

CDR3aa: CASSKGQVGWPQHF
CDR3nt: TGTGCCAGCAGCAAAGGACAGGTGGGGTGGCCCCAGCATTTT
d_gene: TRBD1
len: 14
j_gene: TRBJ1-5
v_gene: TRBV6-5
abundance: -

CDR3aa: CASSARQEATFNQPQHF
CDR3nt: TGTGCCAGCAGCGCGAGACAGGAGGCTACTTTCAATCAGCCCCAGCATTTT
d_gene: -
len: 17
j_gene: TRBJ1-5
v_gene: TRBV9
abundance: -

CDR3aa: CAISESSGSTDTQYF
CDR3nt: TGTGCCATCAGTGAGTCTAGCGGGAGTACAGATACGCAGTATTTT
d_gene: TRBD2
len: 15
j_gene: TRBJ2-3
v_gene: TRBV10-3
abundance: -

CDR3aa: CASSERGLGNQPQHF
CDR3nt: TGTGCCAGTAGTGAGAGGGGGCTGGGGAATCAGCCCCAGCATTTT
d_gene: TRBD1
len: 15
j_gene: TRBJ1-5
v_gene: TRBV19
abundance: -